The sequence of this T cell receptor (beta chain) was determined in a study of cytomegalovirus exposure and HLA in healthy donors. Study observations and caveats: No immune exposure information besides CMV serostatus was available. Investigators reported fewer than 200 TCR beta chains as tied to cytomegalovirus. Later findings reportedly placed an Asian-associated ancestry cluster below the roughly 700-donor mean for N-insertions.

With respect to this clone: Its antigen is still unknown.

Germline CDR1 and CDR2: LNHDA and SQIVND (reference sequence). Trimming shortened V by 6 bases and J by 6 bases, and 15 bases separated the two germline ends. This CDR3 has 14 amino acids. PCR amplification relied on 60 Vbeta primers (plus 13 Jbeta primers). Assay used: immunoSEQ multiplex PCR; TCRdb lists only in-frame clones, some missing. The sample lists 170,000 or so clones; more than 60% were seen once. J is TRBJ2-1 and V is TRBV19; D possibly corresponds to TRBD2 (5 bases). This sequence originates from a woman aged 25 to 39 in good health and CMV-seropositive. Sequencing was performed on PBMCs. CDR3 protein: CASSTGWGVNEQFF. CDR3 in DNA: TGTGCCAGTAGCACTGGTTGGGGAGTCAATGAGCAGTTCTTC.